This TCR beta chain emerged from a study of glioma-infiltrating T cells after dendritic cell vaccination (dated by TCRdb to 2015 to 2016). Broadly, across the study: Of the approximately 15 glioblastoma patients in the cohort, all drawn from Phase I and II dendritic cell vaccination trials, 9 were newly diagnosed and 6 had recurrent disease. Between the early 2000s and the early 2010s, the patients were given dendritic cell vaccination pulsed with autologous tumor lysate. The vaccine consisted of monocyte-derived dendritic cells cultured approximately seven days with IL-4 and GM-CSF, then pulsed overnight with autologous tumor lysate. Each patient was given three intradermal dendritic cell vaccine injections, spaced two weeks apart, in the arm below the axilla. In glioblastoma patients vaccinated with dendritic cells, deep sequencing of TCR beta CDR3 regions served to measure the amount of tumor-infiltrating lymphocytes and to compare repertoires between tumor and blood. Survival after dendritic cell vaccination was correlated with TCR sequencing metrics such as TIL content and the overlap between tumor and blood repertoires.

Comments on this clone: Its antigen has not been determined. No base quality values were provided; no much bigger clone lies one nucleotide off. Other DNA sequences within the sample encode an identical CDR3.

Using the immunoSEQ assay, TCRB CDR3 regions were amplified from around 2 micrograms of genomic DNA, or from all available DNA when less than that was on hand. For multiplex PCR, 60 forward primers for TCR V beta segments and 13 reverse primers for J beta segments were used. To estimate reads per starting template, synthetic control templates were spiked into each sample at limiting dilution. Reads of 87 bp were generated by sequencing on the Illumina HiSeq System. The authors' pipeline ran thus. PCR and sequencing errors were removed by a nearest neighbor algorithm that merged closely related sequences. TCR overlap was defined as the percentage of unique tumor TCR beta sequences that were also found in the peripheral blood of the same patient. TCRdb's version of the immuneACCESS table is confined to in-frame rearrangements and falls short of the full clone set. An unresolved V gene accounts for under half of the shortfall where checked; the remainder is of unknown origin. Clone size and the V and J calls come from that table; the DNA yielded D and trimming. The sample table contains roughly 100,000 clones; only one count was recorded for about 90% of them. 2.7% of the sample is taken by the ten largest.

The time point tag for this specimen amounts to: after dendritic cell vaccination, including at tumor progression/relapse. Selection of patients required sufficient residual fresh-frozen tumor tissue and over two years of available survival data. None of the glioblastoma patients carried an isocitrate dehydrogenase mutation, although molecular status otherwise varied. PBMC were collected before vaccination, two weeks after the third vaccination, and at tumor progression when it occurred. Genomic DNA was extracted with the Qiagen DNeasy Blood extraction Kit. From cysteine to phenylalanine, the CDR3 is 15 amino acids long. Only the CDR3 DNA is retained, 45 bases long and in frame from the first base. V ends up 0 bases short and J 13 bases short, with an unmatched junction base count of 7. In the germline V gene, CDR1 corresponds to LGHNA and CDR2 to YNFKEQ. What the work shows at the level of the full study, not this receptor alone: Longer time to progression and overall survival after dendritic cell vaccination were predicted by higher estimated pretreatment TIL content. The cohort was small and heterogeneous, only a few patients had full blood and tumor sets, and even fewer had initial-recurrent tumor pairs. The three-group TCR overlap response model was characterized as speculative, and prospective validation of the model was stated to be required. No direct relationship between TCR clonality and survival was found, suggesting that a diverse polyclonal response may matter.

This TCR came from a human donor with glioblastoma. The input for sequencing was blood, taken after dendritic cell vaccination. Recombination joined TRBV4-2 with TRBJ1-6; 9 nucleotides in the junction match TRBD1. In nucleotides, the sequence is TGTGCCAGCAGCCAAGAGGGACAGGGAAACTCCCCCCTCCACTTT. Its coded protein is CASSQEGQGNSPLHF.